The 3 T cell receptor beta chains listed next were all sequenced from one sample in a study of CD8 T cells in ankylosing spondylitis. TCRdb fed the 5' RACE reads into MiXCR, producing one record per CDR3 protein. The sample shows 150,000 to 200,000 distinct CDR3 sequences, over 15% of them seen only once. The material sequenced was blood, either unsorted or a sorted T cell fraction (not recorded which). All receptors come from a male donor under 30 with ankylosing spondylitis or in good health (not recorded which).

The chain is built from TRBV15 and TRBJ2-1; 9 bases line up with TRBD1. Germline loops: CDR1 LNHNV, CDR2 YYDKDF (reference sequence). Trimming removed 4 bases from V and 8 bases from J; junction bases left unmatched: 9. This CDR3 has 15 amino acids. CDR3 bases: TGTGCCACCAGCACACCCGGGACAGGGAGTGATGAGCAGTTCTTC. Amino acids: CATSTPGTGSDEQFF.

This clonotype was observed many times. The chain is built from TRBV20-1 and TRBJ2-5; a weak D match, TRBD2 (5 bases). Germline CDR1 reads DFQATT; CDR2 reads SNEGSKA (reference sequence). This CDR3 has 15 residues. V dropped 6 bases and J dropped 4 bases, with 21 bases sitting between them. In DNA form, the CDR3 reads TGCAGTGCACATCCGGACCTAACCCGGGGAGAGACCCAGTACTTC. This codes for CSAHPDLTRGETQYF.

V is TRBV29-1 and J is TRBJ1-5; weak D call: TRBD1 (5 bases). CDR3 length: 14 residues. Trimming shortened V by 8 bases and J by 2 bases, and 16 bases separated the two germline ends. Germline CDR1 and CDR2: SQVTM and ANQGSEA. The DNA of the CDR3 is TGCAGCATCGCCGGGGGAAAGGGCAATCAGCCCCAGCATTTT. Its translation is CSIAGGKGNQPQHF.